The rows below give T cell receptor beta chains drawn from one sample of a study of shared clonotypes between healthy human individuals. Sequencing was performed with immunoSEQ multiplex PCR; in TCRdb, only in-frame clones are kept and a portion is missing. The sample contains approximately 1,500,000 clones, around 98% of which appear only once. Sequenced input: naive CD4+ T cells sorted from blood. These receptor sequences come from a man between 25 and 39 years old in good health. CDR3s include the opening cysteine and the closing phenylalanine or tryptophan. D genes are given only for firm matches. Where a row states a size, it is once, few, many or the class of an expanded clone; other rows omit it.

j_call,cdr3_length,clone_size,d_call,v_call,cdr3_nt,cdr3_aa
TRBJ2-1,13,once,NA,TRBV10-3,TGTGCCATCAGACTAGGCACTGGGCATGAGCAGTTCTTC,CAIRLGTGHEQFF
TRBJ2-7,14,NA,NA,TRBV5-6,TGTGCCAGCAGCTTCCGGGAAATCCCCTACGAGCAGTACTTC,CASSFREIPYEQYF
TRBJ2-7,14,NA,TRBD1,TRBV2,TGTGCCAGCAGTGAGGCAGGGGGTTGGTACGAGCAGTACTTC,CASSEAGGWYEQYF
TRBJ2-7,18,NA,NA,TRBV21-1,TGTGCCAGCAGCAGGAAGACAGGGATGAGCGGGCGTCACTACGAGCAGTACTTC,CASSRKTGMSGRHYEQYF
TRBJ2-7,15,once,TRBD1,TRBV5-1,TGCGCCAGCAGCTTGGGTGGGACAGGGGCCTACGAGCAGTACTTC,CASSLGGTGAYEQYF
TRBJ2-5,13,NA,NA,TRBV5-1,TGCGCCAGCAGCTTTAAAGGGGCAGAGACCCAGTACTTC,CASSFKGAETQYF
TRBJ1-1,13,NA,NA,TRBV10-3,TGTGCCACCAACCCCCAGGCAAACACTGAAGCTTTCTTT,CATNPQANTEAFF
TRBJ2-1,18,NA,NA,TRBV11-3,TGTGCCAGCAGCTCTACCTCCCTAACTAGCTACTCCTACAATGAGCAGTTCTTC,CASSSTSLTSYSYNEQFF
TRBJ2-2,12,NA,NA,TRBV12-5,TGTGCTAGTGGTTTGAGGGCCGGGGAGCTGTTTTTT,CASGLRAGELFF
TRBJ2-3,20,NA,TRBD2,TRBV5-1,TGCGCCAGCAGCTTGAGGGGACTAGCGGAGGAAAGTTATTATACAGATACGCAGTATTTT,CASSLRGLAEESYYTDTQYF
TRBJ2-7,13,NA,NA,TRBV7-2,TGTGCCAGCAGCTACGGGGCCTCCTACGAGCAGTACTTC,CASSYGASYEQYF
TRBJ1-5,15,NA,NA,TRBV5-4,TGTGCCAGCAGCTCCGACGGGAATAGCAATCAGCCCCAGCATTTT,CASSSDGNSNQPQHF
TRBJ2-7,16,NA,TRBD2,TRBV6-6,TGTGCCAGCAGTTACTCGCCTAGCGGTTACTCCTACGAGCAGTACTTC,CASSYSPSGYSYEQYF
TRBJ2-7,11,NA,NA,TRBV20-1,TGCAGTGCGCATACAGGGCGCGAGCAGTACTTC,CSAHTGREQYF
TRBJ2-2,16,NA,TRBD2,TRBV5-5,TGTGCCAGCAGCCCGGTCGCGGGAGGGGGCACCGGGGAGCTGTTTTTT,CASSPVAGGGTGELFF
TRBJ2-5,14,NA,NA,TRBV4-1,TGCGCCAGCAGCCAAGTCTTGGGAGGAGAGACCCAGTACTTC,CASSQVLGGETQYF
TRBJ2-2,11,NA,NA,TRBV20-1,TGCAGTGTCGAGGCCACCGGGGAGCTGTTTTTT,CSVEATGELFF
TRBJ2-1,14,NA,NA,TRBV5-1,TGCGCCAGCAGCTTAAAACAGGGGACTAATGAGCAGTTCTTC,CASSLKQGTNEQFF
TRBJ2-4,18,once,NA,TRBV14,TGTGCCAGCAGCCACACGGGACGGACAATTATAAACAAAAACATTCAGTACTTC,CASSHTGRTIINKNIQYF
TRBJ2-1,15,NA,NA,TRBV7-3,TGTGCCAGCAGCTTGGGGACTGGAACCTACAATGAGCAGTTCTTC,CASSLGTGTYNEQFF
TRBJ2-1,14,NA,NA,TRBV28,TGTGCCAGCGGGGGGACAGCCCTGTACAATGAGCAGTTCTTC,CASGGTALYNEQFF
TRBJ1-2,15,NA,NA,TRBV2,TGTGCCAGCAGTGAATTACTTGGCACGATCTATGGCTACACCTTC,CASSELLGTIYGYTF
TRBJ1-2,11,NA,NA,TRBV29-1,TGCAGCGTTATAGGGAAGACTGGCTACACCTTC,CSVIGKTGYTF
TRBJ1-1,13,NA,NA,TRBV5-1,TGCGCCAGCAGCGGGGGCGGGAACACTGAAGCTTTCTTT,CASSGGGNTEAFF
TRBJ2-4,14,NA,NA,TRBV19,TGTGCCAGTAGTATCGAGGGGGCCAAAAACATTCAGTACTTC,CASSIEGAKNIQYF
TRBJ2-1,15,NA,TRBD1,TRBV2,TGTGCCAGCAGAAAAGGGGGACAGGGCGTCGTTGAGCAGTTCTTC,CASRKGGQGVVEQFF
TRBJ2-5,13,NA,NA,TRBV5-1,TGCGCCACCTCAAACGCGGGGCTTGAGACCCAGTACTTC,CATSNAGLETQYF
TRBJ2-5,13,NA,NA,TRBV5-4,TGTGCCAGCAGCCCCGACAGGATCGGGACCCAGTACTTC,CASSPDRIGTQYF
TRBJ2-3,14,NA,NA,TRBV25-1,TGTGCCAGCAGTGAAACCGGGTTCACAGATACGCAGTATTTT,CASSETGFTDTQYF
TRBJ2-2,15,NA,TRBD2,TRBV25-1,TGTGCCAGCAGTGGTGGGAGGGCGGTCACCGGGGAGCTGTTTTTT,CASSGGRAVTGELFF
TRBJ1-1,15,NA,TRBD1,TRBV28,TGTGCCAGCAGCGCGAACAGGGGAGCGAACACTGAAGCTTTCTTT,CASSANRGANTEAFF
TRBJ1-1,14,once,NA,TRBV10-2,TGCGCCAGCAGTGCTAGCCGTATGAACACTGAAGCTTTCTTT,CASSASRMNTEAFF
TRBJ1-5,13,once,NA,TRBV28,TGTGCCAGCAGTCTCGACAGGAATCAGCCCCAGCATTTT,CASSLDRNQPQHF
TRBJ1-1,17,NA,TRBD1,TRBV7-2,TGTGCCAGCAGCTTAGTCCGTTTCAGGGGGCGGAACACTGAAGCTTTCTTT,CASSLVRFRGRNTEAFF
TRBJ2-7,11,NA,NA,TRBV5-4,TGTGCCAGCAGCCTGAGGGGTGAGCAGTACTTC,CASSLRGEQYF
TRBJ2-1,14,NA,NA,TRBV2,TGTGCCAGCAGTGTCTCCCTAGCGAGCAATGAGCAGTTCTTC,CASSVSLASNEQFF
TRBJ2-7,14,NA,NA,TRBV10-3,TGTGCCATCAGTGAGTCGACAGACTCCTACGAGCAGTACTTC,CAISESTDSYEQYF
TRBJ2-1,15,NA,NA,TRBV5-4,TGTGCCAGCAGCTTGGGGGGAGGTTCCTACAATGAGCAGTTCTTC,CASSLGGGSYNEQFF
TRBJ1-2,17,NA,TRBD1,TRBV9,TGTGCCAGCAGCGTAGTATCGTCAGGGGGCGATTTGAGTGGCTACACCTTC,CASSVVSSGGDLSGYTF
TRBJ2-5,13,once,NA,TRBV4-1,TGCGCCAGCAGCAAACTAGCCCGGGAGACCCAGTACTTC,CASSKLARETQYF
TRBJ2-1,18,NA,NA,TRBV7-6,TGTGCCAGCAGAAAAAACCCGGCGGGACAACCCGAATACAATGAGCAGTTCTTC,CASRKNPAGQPEYNEQFF
TRBJ2-1,22,NA,NA,TRBV21-1,TGTGCCAGCAGCAAAGTTTATCGGAACCAAAGGACAGGGCACAGCTCCTACAATGAGCAGTTCTTC,CASSKVYRNQRTGHSSYNEQFF
TRBJ2-7,12,NA,NA,TRBV30,TGTGCCTGGAGGACCAGCTCCTACGAGCAGTACTTC,CAWRTSSYEQYF
TRBJ2-7,14,NA,NA,TRBV6-5,TGTGCCAGCAGCAACCGACAGGATGCCTACGAGCAGTACTTC,CASSNRQDAYEQYF
TRBJ2-5,17,NA,TRBD2,TRBV25-1,TGTGCCAGCAGTGAGGTTGCGGGAGGTATCAAACAAGAGACCCAGTACTTC,CASSEVAGGIKQETQYF
TRBJ1-2,15,NA,TRBD1,TRBV6-5,TGTGCCAGCAGTTACTCAAGATTGACAGGGTATGGCTACACCTTC,CASSYSRLTGYGYTF
TRBJ1-3,18,NA,NA,TRBV7-9,TGTGCCAGCATCATGAAACCGGACAGACCATACTCTGGAAACACCATATATTTT,CASIMKPDRPYSGNTIYF
TRBJ2-5,15,NA,TRBD1,TRBV19,TGTGCCAGTAGTTTGGGACAGGGGGCCCAAGAGACCCAGTACTTC,CASSLGQGAQETQYF
TRBJ1-6,15,NA,NA,TRBV9,TGTGCCAGCAGGGCCCAGGGACCGGATAATTCACCCCTCCACTTT,CASRAQGPDNSPLHF